The text below deals with one TCR beta chain. The entry originates in a study of blood T cell repertoires in COVID-19. Study overall: Both acute and convalescent COVID-19 samples were obtained from the United States, Italy and Spain. PBMCs, B-cell-depleted T cells, or T cells provided the cDNA or gDNA that made up the material.

As originally analysed: Amplified reference gene primers provided the basis for estimating nucleated cell counts. The data were produced by immunoSEQ multiplex PCR, yet TCRdb's version contains in-frame clones alone and is incomplete. V, J and clone size derive from that table, while D and trimming were established from the DNA sequence. Among 150,000 to 200,000 clones listed, around 87% were seen once. V was cut by 2 bases and J by 6 bases, with 24 bases left in between. The CDR3 sequence is 18 residues long. Germline CDR1 MNHNS, CDR2 SASEGT. The sample consisted of peripheral blood. The chain couples TRBV6-1 to TRBJ2-3, with D possibly matching TRBD2 (5 bases). The TCR was taken from a man aged 35 to 55 with active or convalescent COVID-19. The chain's CDR3 is CASSELSNGLTGFDTQYF. The CDR3 DNA reads TGTGCCAGCAGTGAATTAAGTAATGGACTTACGGGATTCGATACGCAGTATTTT.